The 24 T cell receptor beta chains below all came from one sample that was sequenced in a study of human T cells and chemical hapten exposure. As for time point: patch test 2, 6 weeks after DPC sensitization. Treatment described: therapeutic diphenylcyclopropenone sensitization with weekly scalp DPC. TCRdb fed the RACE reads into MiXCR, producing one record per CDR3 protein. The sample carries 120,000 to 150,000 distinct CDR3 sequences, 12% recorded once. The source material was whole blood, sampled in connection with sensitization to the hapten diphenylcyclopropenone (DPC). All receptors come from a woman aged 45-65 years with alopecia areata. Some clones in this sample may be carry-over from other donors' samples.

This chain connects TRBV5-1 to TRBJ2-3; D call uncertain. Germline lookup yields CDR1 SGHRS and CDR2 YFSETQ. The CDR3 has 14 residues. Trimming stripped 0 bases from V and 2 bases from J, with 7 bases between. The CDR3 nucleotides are TGCGCCAGCAGCTTGGGGCACCCCACAGATACGCAGTATTTT. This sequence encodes CASSLGHPTDTQYF.

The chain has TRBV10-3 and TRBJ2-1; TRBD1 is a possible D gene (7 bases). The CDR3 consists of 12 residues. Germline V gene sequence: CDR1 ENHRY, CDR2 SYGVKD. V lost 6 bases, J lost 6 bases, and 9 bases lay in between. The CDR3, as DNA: TGTGCCATCAGCCAGGGGGGCAATGAGCAGTTCTTC. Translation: CAISQGGNEQFF.

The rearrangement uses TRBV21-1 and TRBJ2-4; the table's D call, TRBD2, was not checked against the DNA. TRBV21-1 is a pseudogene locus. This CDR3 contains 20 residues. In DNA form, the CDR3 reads TGTGCCAGCAGCACCCGACCCACCTCTAGCGGGAGGGCCCTGAAAAACATTCAGTACTTC. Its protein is CASSTRPTSSGRALKNIQYF.

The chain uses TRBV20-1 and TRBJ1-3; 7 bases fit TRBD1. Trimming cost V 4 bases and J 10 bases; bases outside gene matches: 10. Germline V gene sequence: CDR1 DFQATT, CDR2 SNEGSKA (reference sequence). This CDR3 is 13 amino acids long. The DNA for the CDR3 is TGCAGTGCTATTTCCACCCAGGGGGGGACCATATATTTT. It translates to CSAISTQGGTIYF.

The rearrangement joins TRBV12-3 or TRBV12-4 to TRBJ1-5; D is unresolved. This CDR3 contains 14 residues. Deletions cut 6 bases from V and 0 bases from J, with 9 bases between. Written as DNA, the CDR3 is TGTGCCAGCAGAACCCTGAATAGCAATCAGCCCCAGCATTTT. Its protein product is CASRTLNSNQPQHF.

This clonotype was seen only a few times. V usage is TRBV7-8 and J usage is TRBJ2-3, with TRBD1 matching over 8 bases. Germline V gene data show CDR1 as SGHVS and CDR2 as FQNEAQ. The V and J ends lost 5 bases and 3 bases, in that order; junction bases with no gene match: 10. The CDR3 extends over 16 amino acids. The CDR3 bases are TGTGCCAGCAGCGCACGACAGGGGCTATCGACAGATACGCAGTATTTT. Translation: CASSARQGLSTDTQYF.

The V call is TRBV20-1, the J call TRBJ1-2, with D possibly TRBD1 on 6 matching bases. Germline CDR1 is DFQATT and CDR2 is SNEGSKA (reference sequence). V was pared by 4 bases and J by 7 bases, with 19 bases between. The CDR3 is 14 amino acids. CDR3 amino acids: CSAKRIGGAFGYTF. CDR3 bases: TGCAGTGCTAAGAGGATTGGGGGCGCTTTTGGCTACACCTTC.

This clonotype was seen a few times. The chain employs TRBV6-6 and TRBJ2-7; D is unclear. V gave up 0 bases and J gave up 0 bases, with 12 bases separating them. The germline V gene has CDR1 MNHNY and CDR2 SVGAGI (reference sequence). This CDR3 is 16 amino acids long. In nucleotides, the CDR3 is TGTGCCAGCAGTTACTCGACACGGCAGAGCTCCTACGAGCAGTACTTC. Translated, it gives CASSYSTRQSSYEQYF.

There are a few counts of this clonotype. CDR3 sequence reads: CASSYSLGVGETQYF. The CDR3 bases are TGTGCCAGCAGTTACTCGTTGGGGGTTGGGGAGACCCAGTACTTC. The chain has TRBV6-5 and TRBJ2-5; possibly TRBD1 or TRBD2 for D (5 bases each). CDR3 length: 15 amino acids. Germline CDR1 and CDR2: MNHEY and SVGAGI. The V gene lost 0 bases and the J gene lost 5 bases, with 13 bases spanning the gap.

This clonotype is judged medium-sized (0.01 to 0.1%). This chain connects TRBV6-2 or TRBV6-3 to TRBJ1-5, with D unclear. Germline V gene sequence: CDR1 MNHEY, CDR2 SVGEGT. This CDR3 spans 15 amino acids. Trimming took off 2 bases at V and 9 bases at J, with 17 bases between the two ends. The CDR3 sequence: CASSYEEGSAGPQHF. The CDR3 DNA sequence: TGTGCCAGCAGTTACGAGGAGGGTTCCGCCGGGCCCCAGCATTTT.

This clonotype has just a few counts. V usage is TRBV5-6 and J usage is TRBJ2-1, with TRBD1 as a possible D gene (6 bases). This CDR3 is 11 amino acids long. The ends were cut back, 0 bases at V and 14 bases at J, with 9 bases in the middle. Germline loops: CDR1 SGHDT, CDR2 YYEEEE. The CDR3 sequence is CASSLGDIEFF. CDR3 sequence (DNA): TGTGCCAGCAGCTTGGGGGACATAGAGTTCTTC.

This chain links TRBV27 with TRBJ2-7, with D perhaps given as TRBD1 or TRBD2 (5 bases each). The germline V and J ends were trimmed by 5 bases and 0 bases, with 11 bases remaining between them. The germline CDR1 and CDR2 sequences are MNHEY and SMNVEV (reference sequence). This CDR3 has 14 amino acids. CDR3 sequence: CASSQGRYSYEQYF. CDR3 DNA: TGTGCCAGCAGTCAGGGACGGTACTCCTACGAGCAGTACTTC.

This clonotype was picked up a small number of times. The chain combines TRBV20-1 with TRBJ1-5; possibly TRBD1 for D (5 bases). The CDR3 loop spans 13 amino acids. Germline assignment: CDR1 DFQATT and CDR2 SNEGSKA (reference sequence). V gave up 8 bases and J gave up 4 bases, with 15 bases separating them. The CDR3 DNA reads TGCAGTACCGGGGGGGGATTAAATCAGCCCCAGCATTTT. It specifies CSTGGGLNQPQHF.

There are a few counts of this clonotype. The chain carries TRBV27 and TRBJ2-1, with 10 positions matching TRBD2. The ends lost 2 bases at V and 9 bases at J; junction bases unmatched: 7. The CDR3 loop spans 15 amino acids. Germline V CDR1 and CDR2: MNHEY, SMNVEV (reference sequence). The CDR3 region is CASSLTSGRGGEQFF. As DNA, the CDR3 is TGTGCCAGCAGTTTAACGAGCGGGAGGGGAGGTGAGCAGTTCTTC.

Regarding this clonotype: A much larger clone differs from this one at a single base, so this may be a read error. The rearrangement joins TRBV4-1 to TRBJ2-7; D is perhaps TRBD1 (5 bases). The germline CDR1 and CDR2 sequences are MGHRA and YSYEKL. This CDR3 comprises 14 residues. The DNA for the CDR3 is TGCGCCTGCAGCCAAGACAGCCCCCCCTACGAGCAGTACTTC. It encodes CACSQDSPPYEQYF.

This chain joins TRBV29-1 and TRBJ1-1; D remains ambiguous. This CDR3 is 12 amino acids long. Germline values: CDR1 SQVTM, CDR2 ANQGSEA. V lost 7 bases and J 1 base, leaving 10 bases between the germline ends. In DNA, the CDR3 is TGCAGCGCCGTGAGTGCGAACACTGAAGCTTTCTTT. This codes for CSAVSANTEAFF.

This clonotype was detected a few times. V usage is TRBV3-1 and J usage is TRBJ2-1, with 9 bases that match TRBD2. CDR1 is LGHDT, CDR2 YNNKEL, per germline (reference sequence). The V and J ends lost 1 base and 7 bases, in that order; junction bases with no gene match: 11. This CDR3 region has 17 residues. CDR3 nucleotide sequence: TGTGCCAGCAGCCAAGTCAACTTCGGGACTAGCACGAATGAGCAGTTCTTC. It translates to CASSQVNFGTSTNEQFF.

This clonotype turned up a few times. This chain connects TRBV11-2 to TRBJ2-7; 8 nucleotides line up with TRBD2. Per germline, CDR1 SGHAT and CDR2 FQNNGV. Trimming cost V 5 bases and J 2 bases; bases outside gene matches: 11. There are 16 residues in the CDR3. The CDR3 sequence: CASSARPGGPPYEQYF. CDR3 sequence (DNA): TGTGCCAGCAGCGCGCGTCCGGGAGGGCCTCCCTACGAGCAGTACTTC.

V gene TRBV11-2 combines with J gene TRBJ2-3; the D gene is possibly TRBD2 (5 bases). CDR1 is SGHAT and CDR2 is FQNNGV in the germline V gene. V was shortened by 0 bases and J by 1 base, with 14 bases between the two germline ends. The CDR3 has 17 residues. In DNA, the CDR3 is TGTGCCAGCAGCTTAGATCCGGCGGGCTATGGCACAGATACGCAGTATTTT. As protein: CASSLDPAGYGTDTQYF.

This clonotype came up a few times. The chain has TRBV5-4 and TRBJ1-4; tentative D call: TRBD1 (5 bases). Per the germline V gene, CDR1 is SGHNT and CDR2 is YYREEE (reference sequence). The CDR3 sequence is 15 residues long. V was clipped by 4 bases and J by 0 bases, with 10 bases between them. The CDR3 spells CASSREGATNEKLFF. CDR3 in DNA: TGTGCCAGCAGCAGGGAAGGGGCAACTAATGAAAAACTGTTTTTT.

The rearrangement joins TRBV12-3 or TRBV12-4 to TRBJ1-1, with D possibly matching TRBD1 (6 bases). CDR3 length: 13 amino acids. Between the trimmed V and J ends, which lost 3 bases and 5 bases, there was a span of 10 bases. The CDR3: CASSFTGRTEAFF. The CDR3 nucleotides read TGTGCCAGCAGTTTTACAGGGAGGACTGAAGCTTTCTTT.

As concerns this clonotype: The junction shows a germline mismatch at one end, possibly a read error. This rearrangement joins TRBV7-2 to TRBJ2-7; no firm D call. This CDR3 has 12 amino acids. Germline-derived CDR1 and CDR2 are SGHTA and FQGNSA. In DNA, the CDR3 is TGTGCCAGCAGCGGCGCCCCCTACCAGCAGTACTTC. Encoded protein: CASSGAPYQQYF.

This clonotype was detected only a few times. The CDR3 DNA reads as TGCAGTGCTAGTCGGAGACCCACAGATACGCAGTATTTT. The encoded protein is CSASRRPTDTQYF. The chain joins TRBV20-1 to TRBJ2-3, with unresolved D. There are 13 residues in the CDR3. V dropped 3 bases and J dropped 2 bases, with 9 bases sitting between them. Per the germline V gene, CDR1 is DFQATT and CDR2 is SNEGSKA (reference sequence).

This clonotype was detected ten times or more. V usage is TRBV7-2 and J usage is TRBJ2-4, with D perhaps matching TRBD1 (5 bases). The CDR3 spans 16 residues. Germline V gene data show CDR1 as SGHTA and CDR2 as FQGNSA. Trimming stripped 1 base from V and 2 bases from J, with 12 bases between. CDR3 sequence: CASSLDRPSPKNIQYF. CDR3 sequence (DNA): TGTGCCAGCAGCTTAGACAGGCCCTCACCCAAAAACATTCAGTACTTC.